This T cell receptor (beta chain) emerged from a study of T cells in Graves' hyperthyroidism and ophthalmopathy. On the study more broadly: Peripheral blood was acquired at first diagnosis, ahead of any therapy whatsoever.

There were TCR beta CDR3 regions amplified from RNA transcripts. First-round RT-PCR targeting the TCR CDR3 was performed with the HTBI primer set. TCRdb recomputed calls from the multiplex PCR reads with MiXCR, one row per CDR3 protein. Among some 370,000 distinct CDR3 sequences, 17% were seen once, and the ten largest hold around a third. Those patients with uncontrolled infection, other autoimmune disease, pregnancy or lactation were excluded. Germline V gives CDR1 KGHSH, CDR2 LQKENI. The CDR3 runs to 16 residues. Trimming took 4 bases from V and 8 from J, leaving 23 bases between them. This clonotype was picked up a small number of times.

The TCR sequence derives from a woman aged 25 to 39 with Graves' hyperthyroidism that later progressed to Graves' ophthalmopathy. The sequenced material came from blood. V is TRBV18 and J is TRBJ1-2, with D possibly TRBD1 on 6 matching bases. The CDR3 is CASSLAAGQTLGGYTF. DNA for the CDR3: TGTGCCAGCTCACTCGCCGCCGGACAGACCCTCGGCGGCTACACCTTC.